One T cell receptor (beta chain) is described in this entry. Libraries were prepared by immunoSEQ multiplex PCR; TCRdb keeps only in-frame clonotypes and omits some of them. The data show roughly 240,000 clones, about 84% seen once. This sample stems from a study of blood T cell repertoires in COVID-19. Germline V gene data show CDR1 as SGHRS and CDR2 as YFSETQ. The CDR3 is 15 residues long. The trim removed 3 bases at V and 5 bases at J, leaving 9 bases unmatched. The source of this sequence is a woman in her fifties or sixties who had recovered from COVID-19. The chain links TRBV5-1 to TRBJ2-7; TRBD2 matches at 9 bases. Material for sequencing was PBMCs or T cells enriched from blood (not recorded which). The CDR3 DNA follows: TGCGCCAGCAGCTCATCAGGTAGCGGGAGCAACGAGCAGTACTTC. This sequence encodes CASSSSGSGSNEQYF.